This is a list of T cell receptor beta chains from one sample in a study of memory CD4+ T cells and cytomegalovirus serostatus. The table came from immunoSEQ multiplex PCR; TCRdb's copy has only in-frame clones and leaves some out. The sample has over 65,000 clones, just under 80% seen once. Sequenced material: memory CD4+ T cells from blood. Receptors originate from an adult in good health and CMV-seropositive. The conserved cysteine and the conserved F or W are not part of the CDR3 here. The D gene is left open where the match is weak.

d_call j_call v_call cdr3_aa
. TRBJ1-2 TRBV5-4 ASSRDILNRGYT
. TRBJ2-4 TRBV6-5 ASRQGLQDIQY
. TRBJ1-5 TRBV27 ASSDSNQPQH
. TRBJ1-6 TRBV30 AWRKFDGDSPLH
. TRBJ1-5 TRBV25-1 ASSSEASNQPQH
. TRBJ1-5 TRBV29-1 SAGGSLNQPQH
. TRBJ2-3 TRBV7-7 ASSLMDSTDTQY
TRBD2 TRBJ2-3 TRBV30 AWSPPWTSGATDTQY
TRBD1 TRBJ2-2 TRBV10-1 ASSSTGVDTGELF
TRBD2 TRBJ2-5 TRBV30 AWSGGLAETQY
TRBD1 TRBJ2-1 TRBV2 ASSRDRTHGEQF
. TRBJ1-1 TRBV19 ASSIWGGRHEAF
. TRBJ1-4 TRBV27 ASSNPDIKV
. TRBJ1-5 TRBV10-2 ASSWDRQPQH
TRBD1 TRBJ2-1 TRBV15 ATSIHLQGNNEQF
TRBD1 TRBJ1-2 TRBV4-2 ASSLTQGADGYT
. TRBJ2-5 TRBV18 ASSPPGDRLTETQY
TRBD2 TRBJ2-7 TRBV27 ASSQGLAGGRQQY
. TRBJ1-3 TRBV7-2 ASSPNPGNTIY
. TRBJ1-2 TRBV5-4 ASSSSVMGRRGGYT
TRBD2 TRBJ2-2 TRBV19 ASTTGTSGRGGELF
TRBD1 TRBJ1-2 TRBV19 ASSGRRTGAFGYT
TRBD2 TRBJ2-3 TRBV5-1 ASSSGLAFISDTQY
. TRBJ1-5 TRBV28 ASSTTGHQPQH
. TRBJ2-1 TRBV29-1 SVVPETDFILNEQF
TRBD2 TRBJ2-1 TRBV11-3 ASSSELAGVGAYEQF
TRBD2 TRBJ2-5 TRBV7-7 ASSARLAGGLETQY
. TRBJ1-2 TRBV28 ASSLGLTNYGYT
TRBD2 TRBJ2-2 TRBV7-8 ASSLGSSGQTGELF
. TRBJ2-1 TRBV6-1 ASSELLRGGSYNEQF
. TRBJ1-5 TRBV6-5 ASSSQVTDDQPQH
TRBD2 TRBJ2-1 TRBV10-3 AISGGGSVYNEQF
TRBD2 TRBJ2-5 TRBV6-5 ASSYSLAGKTQY
. TRBJ1-1 TRBV19 ASSGDLGQLNTEAF
TRBD1 TRBJ2-2 TRBV7-2 ASRPQGAGELF
. TRBJ2-1 TRBV6-5 ASSYLYEQF
. TRBJ2-3 TRBV19 ASVGGTDTQY
. TRBJ2-1 TRBV5-1 ASSLVMRSGNEQF
. TRBJ2-3 TRBV27 ASSFGWGQGTDTQY
. TRBJ1-1 TRBV11-3 ASSLYSGHTEAF
. TRBJ2-5 TRBV18 ASSPPETQETQY
. TRBJ2-2 TRBV29-1 SGGTNTGELF
. TRBJ1-1 TRBV2 ASSEAHLARGAEAF
. TRBJ2-3 TRBV4-1 ASSQGPRRADTQY